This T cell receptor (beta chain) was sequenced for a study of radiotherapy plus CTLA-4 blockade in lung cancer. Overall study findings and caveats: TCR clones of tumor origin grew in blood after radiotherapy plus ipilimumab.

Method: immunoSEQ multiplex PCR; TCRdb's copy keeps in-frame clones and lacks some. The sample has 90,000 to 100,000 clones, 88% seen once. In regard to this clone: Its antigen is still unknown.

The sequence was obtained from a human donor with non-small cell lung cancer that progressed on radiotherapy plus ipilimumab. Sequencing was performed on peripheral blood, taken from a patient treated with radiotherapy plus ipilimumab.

In DNA form, the CDR3 reads TGTGCCAGCTCACCACAGGGTGGGTTTCTGGAAAAACTGTTTTTT. Its translation is CASSPQGGFLEKLFF. The V gene is TRBV18, the J gene TRBJ1-4; D remains ambiguous. This CDR3 spans 15 amino acids. Germline CDR1 reads KGHSH; CDR2 reads LQKENI. V was cut by 1 base and J by 8 bases, with 14 bases left in between.